This TCR beta chain was captured in a study of CD8 T cells in Susac syndrome. Findings of the study overall: TCR sequencing and HLA analysis covered a relatively small number of individuals.

The T cells that were sequenced for TCR beta were CD8+ and CD4+ cells from blood. TEMRA cells were FACS-enriched, and CD8+ and CD4+ T cells were isolated negatively. Points on this clonotype: Its antigen is undetermined.

Random hexamers were used to reverse transcribe 0.5 to 1 ug of RNA. Coverage of TCR beta CDR3 amplification by immunoSEQ multiplex PCR extended to 54 Vbeta and 13 Jbeta. TCRdb independently ran MiXCR on the immunoSEQ multiplex PCR reads; one entry per CDR3 protein. Of approximately 300,000 distinct CDR3 sequences listed, about 88% are singletons. The germline V and J ends were trimmed by 2 bases and 7 bases, with 15 bases remaining between them. Germline CDR1 and CDR2: DFQATT and SNEGSKA (reference sequence). This CDR3 comprises 14 residues. Sequencing used CD8+ T cells from PBMCs. The receptor was derived from a human donor with multiple sclerosis. The V call is TRBV20-1, the J call TRBJ2-1; tentatively, D is TRBD1 (5 bases). For the CDR3, the DNA is TGCAGTGCTAGAACAGGCCTTGGGATTAATGAGCAGTTCTTC. Residues: CSARTGLGINEQFF.